These T cell receptor beta chains were read from a single sample in a study of blood T cells in healthy people across ages. TCRdb fed the 5' RACE reads into MiXCR, producing one record per CDR3 protein. Altogether 700,000 to 900,000 distinct CDR3 sequences are present, 25% to 30% being singletons, with the ten largest covering 3%. These sequences were also reported in another study, on T cells of mothers and their children.

The sample taken for sequencing was blood. The source is a boy aged 10-17 years in good health. Each CDR3 is given with its conserved first and last residue. D genes are given only for firm matches. Only part of the rows carry a size: once, few, many, or a class if the clone is expanded.

j_call: TRBJ2-7; d_call: .; v_call: TRBV5-6; clone_size: .; cdr3_aa: CASSSGTQPYEQYF; cdr3_nt: TGTGCCAGCAGCTCCGGGACTCAACCATACGAGCAGTACTTC
j_call: TRBJ1-1; d_call: .; v_call: TRBV9; clone_size: .; cdr3_aa: CASSVARGLTPAEAFF; cdr3_nt: TGTGCCAGCAGCGTAGCTCGGGGTCTGACCCCAGCTGAAGCTTTCTTT
j_call: TRBJ2-7; d_call: .; v_call: TRBV5-1; clone_size: few; cdr3_aa: CASSLGDGSYEQYF; cdr3_nt: TGCGCCAGCAGCTTGGGCGACGGCTCCTACGAGCAGTACTTC
j_call: TRBJ1-1; d_call: TRBD1; v_call: TRBV27; clone_size: few; cdr3_aa: CASSYNRDRREAFF; cdr3_nt: TGTGCCAGCAGTTATAACCGGGACAGGAGAGAAGCTTTCTTT
j_call: TRBJ2-5; d_call: .; v_call: TRBV9; clone_size: .; cdr3_aa: CASSVEGLKETQYF; cdr3_nt: TGTGCCAGCAGCGTAGAAGGATTGAAAGAGACCCAGTACTTC
j_call: TRBJ2-4; d_call: .; v_call: TRBV5-1; clone_size: .; cdr3_aa: CASSLDREAKNIQYF; cdr3_nt: TGCGCCAGCAGCTTGGACAGGGAAGCCAAAAACATTCAGTACTTC
j_call: TRBJ1-1; d_call: TRBD1; v_call: TRBV27; clone_size: few; cdr3_aa: CATHPGGMNTEAFF; cdr3_nt: TGTGCCACACACCCAGGGGGCATGAACACTGAAGCTTTCTTT
j_call: TRBJ2-7; d_call: .; v_call: TRBV12-3/TRBV12-4; clone_size: few; cdr3_aa: CASSFALTRESGWTYEQYF; cdr3_nt: TGTGCCAGCAGTTTTGCCTTGACGCGCGAGTCAGGCTGGACCTACGAGCAGTACTTC
j_call: TRBJ1-2; d_call: .; v_call: TRBV28; clone_size: few; cdr3_aa: CASSWVEGTYGYTF; cdr3_nt: TGTGCCAGCAGTTGGGTGGAGGGGACCTATGGCTACACCTTC
j_call: TRBJ2-5; d_call: TRBD2; v_call: TRBV7-2; clone_size: .; cdr3_aa: CASGRRGGETQYF; cdr3_nt: TGTGCCAGCGGACGCCGGGGGGGCGAGACCCAGTACTTC
j_call: TRBJ2-3; d_call: TRBD1; v_call: TRBV25-1; clone_size: few; cdr3_aa: CASSPGQFTDTQYF; cdr3_nt: TGTGCCAGCAGTCCGGGACAGTTCACAGATACGCAGTATTTT
j_call: TRBJ2-4; d_call: TRBD2; v_call: TRBV4-1; clone_size: .; cdr3_aa: CASSQGGLALAKNIRYF; cdr3_nt: TGCGCCAGCAGCCAAGGAGGACTAGCCCTAGCCAAAAACATTCGGTACTTC
j_call: TRBJ2-5; d_call: .; v_call: TRBV12-5; clone_size: .; cdr3_aa: CASGFINQETQYF; cdr3_nt: TGTGCTAGTGGTTTCATCAATCAAGAGACCCAGTACTTC
j_call: TRBJ2-7; d_call: .; v_call: TRBV21-1; clone_size: .; cdr3_aa: CASRAGTHPGSEQYF; cdr3_nt: TGTGCCAGCAGGGCCGGGACTCACCCAGGATCGGAGCAGTACTTC
j_call: TRBJ1-1; d_call: .; v_call: TRBV12-3/TRBV12-4; clone_size: many; cdr3_aa: CASSFRGRTEAFF; cdr3_nt: TGTGCCAGCAGTTTTCGGGGAAGGACTGAAGCTTTCTTT
j_call: TRBJ2-5; d_call: TRBD1; v_call: TRBV12-3/TRBV12-4; clone_size: few; cdr3_aa: CASSQGQGRGETQYF; cdr3_nt: TGTGCCAGCAGTCAGGGACAGGGGCGCGGGGAGACCCAGTACTTC
j_call: TRBJ2-3; d_call: TRBD2; v_call: TRBV9; clone_size: .; cdr3_aa: CASSVVASGGTDTQYF; cdr3_nt: TGTGCCAGCAGCGTAGTAGCTAGCGGGGGCACAGATACGCAGTATTTT
j_call: TRBJ1-1; d_call: .; v_call: TRBV27; clone_size: few; cdr3_aa: CASSLSWTTEAFF; cdr3_nt: TGTGCCAGCAGTTTATCGTGGACGACTGAAGCTTTCTTT
j_call: TRBJ1-2; d_call: TRBD1; v_call: TRBV5-1; clone_size: .; cdr3_aa: CASSLTDRAGYTF; cdr3_nt: TGCGCCAGCAGCTTGACCGACAGGGCTGGCTACACCTTC
j_call: TRBJ2-5; d_call: .; v_call: TRBV5-1; clone_size: .; cdr3_aa: CASSPGQSRETQYF; cdr3_nt: TGCGCCAGCAGCCCCGGACAGTCCAGAGAGACCCAGTACTTC
j_call: TRBJ1-5; d_call: .; v_call: TRBV3-1; clone_size: few; cdr3_aa: CASSQQGGNQPQHF; cdr3_nt: TGTGCCAGCAGCCAACAGGGCGGCAATCAGCCCCAGCATTTT
j_call: TRBJ1-6; d_call: TRBD1; v_call: TRBV20-1; clone_size: few; cdr3_aa: CSARTGGAGSNSPLHF; cdr3_nt: TGCAGTGCTAGGACAGGGGGCGCCGGAAGTAATTCACCCCTCCACTTT
j_call: TRBJ1-5; d_call: .; v_call: TRBV19; clone_size: .; cdr3_aa: CASSIGAQPQHF; cdr3_nt: TGTGCCAGTAGTATAGGTGCGCAGCCCCAGCATTTT
j_call: TRBJ2-5; d_call: .; v_call: TRBV6-1; clone_size: once; cdr3_aa: CASSNQDPRGTQYF; cdr3_nt: TGTGCCAGCAGTAACCAAGATCCGCGGGGGACCCAGTACTTC
j_call: TRBJ2-1; d_call: TRBD2; v_call: TRBV27; clone_size: few; cdr3_aa: CASSPASGGLEDEQFF; cdr3_nt: TGTGCCAGCAGTCCCGCTAGCGGGGGGCTGGAGGATGAGCAGTTCTTC
j_call: TRBJ1-1; d_call: TRBD1; v_call: TRBV7-2; clone_size: few; cdr3_aa: CASSLQTGGLNTEAFF; cdr3_nt: TGTGCCAGCAGCCTCCAGACAGGGGGCTTGAACACTGAAGCTTTCTTT
j_call: TRBJ1-1; d_call: .; v_call: TRBV29-1; clone_size: .; cdr3_aa: CSAGGGGEAFF; cdr3_nt: TGCAGCGCCGGGGGGGGAGGTGAAGCTTTCTTT
j_call: TRBJ2-5; d_call: .; v_call: TRBV28; clone_size: few; cdr3_aa: CASTSGPQETQYF; cdr3_nt: TGTGCCAGCACCTCCGGACCGCAGGAGACCCAGTACTTC
j_call: TRBJ1-1; d_call: .; v_call: TRBV20-1; clone_size: few; cdr3_aa: CSARRPTPGTEAFF; cdr3_nt: TGCAGTGCTCGCAGGCCCACCCCGGGCACCGAAGCTTTCTTT
j_call: TRBJ2-3; d_call: .; v_call: TRBV21-1; clone_size: .; cdr3_aa: CASSKAGRGGAEDTQYF; cdr3_nt: TGTGCCAGCAGCAAAGCGGGTCGCGGGGGGGCCGAAGATACGCAGTATTTT
j_call: TRBJ1-2; d_call: TRBD1; v_call: TRBV5-1; clone_size: .; cdr3_aa: CASSRRYRGDGYTF; cdr3_nt: TGCGCCAGCAGCCGTCGATACAGGGGTGATGGCTACACCTTC
j_call: TRBJ2-5; d_call: .; v_call: TRBV4-1; clone_size: few; cdr3_aa: CASSQAGANQETQYF; cdr3_nt: TGCGCCAGCAGCCAAGCCGGGGCCAACCAAGAGACCCAGTACTTC
j_call: TRBJ1-4; d_call: TRBD1; v_call: TRBV20-1; clone_size: .; cdr3_aa: CSARDHRDRGPEKLFF; cdr3_nt: TGCAGTGCTAGAGATCACAGAGACAGGGGGCCTGAAAAACTGTTTTTT
j_call: TRBJ2-4; d_call: TRBD1; v_call: TRBV18; clone_size: .; cdr3_aa: CASSGTGDGKNIRYF; cdr3_nt: TGTGCCAGCTCCGGGACAGGGGATGGCAAAAACATTCGGTACTTC
j_call: TRBJ2-1; d_call: .; v_call: TRBV2; clone_size: .; cdr3_aa: CASRNRFAGNEQFF; cdr3_nt: TGTGCCAGCAGAAACAGGTTTGCCGGGAATGAGCAGTTCTTC
j_call: TRBJ1-2; d_call: .; v_call: TRBV15; clone_size: .; cdr3_aa: CATSRGEVGNNYGHTF; cdr3_nt: TGTGCCACCAGCAGAGGAGAAGTGGGGAATAACTATGGCCACACCTTC
j_call: TRBJ1-1; d_call: .; v_call: TRBV6-6; clone_size: .; cdr3_aa: CASSSIEAFF; cdr3_nt: TGTGCCAGCAGTTCCATCGAAGCTTTCTTT
j_call: TRBJ2-1; d_call: TRBD1; v_call: TRBV27; clone_size: .; cdr3_aa: CANSFTQGAHNEQFF; cdr3_nt: TGTGCCAACAGTTTTACACAGGGGGCTCACAATGAGCAGTTCTTC
j_call: TRBJ2-3; d_call: .; v_call: TRBV10-3; clone_size: few; cdr3_aa: CAISESRTGGDTQYF; cdr3_nt: TGTGCCATCAGTGAGTCGAGGACTGGTGGCGATACGCAGTATTTT
j_call: TRBJ2-5; d_call: .; v_call: TRBV2; clone_size: few; cdr3_aa: CASSETGYEETQYF; cdr3_nt: TGTGCCAGCAGTGAGACAGGATACGAAGAGACCCAGTACTTC
j_call: TRBJ1-1; d_call: .; v_call: TRBV5-5; clone_size: few; cdr3_aa: CASSLGHSGGTEAFF; cdr3_nt: TGTGCCAGCAGCCTAGGACACTCGGGGGGCACTGAAGCTTTCTTT
j_call: TRBJ1-4; d_call: .; v_call: TRBV14; clone_size: few; cdr3_aa: CASSPHGRHEKLFF; cdr3_nt: TGTGCCAGCAGCCCCCACGGACGGCATGAAAAACTGTTTTTT